Given below is one TCR beta chain in context. TCRdb's table, derived via immunoSEQ multiplex PCR, lists solely in-frame clones and lacks some. The sample carries around 92,000 clones, roughly three quarters recorded once. The record originates from a study of cytotoxic CD8 clonotypes in ibrutinib-treated CLL. The germline gives CDR1 SGHRS, CDR2 YFSETQ. Deletions cut 4 bases from V and 0 bases from J, with 13 bases between. This CDR3 has 15 amino acids. Sample: PBMCs, taken after 24 months of ibrutinib treatment. This receptor was identified in a human donor with chronic lymphocytic leukemia. The chain has TRBV5-1 and TRBJ1-1, with D perhaps matching TRBD1 (6 bases). CDR3 sequence: CASSHRQALNTEAFF. The CDR3 DNA follows: TGCGCCAGCAGCCATCGACAGGCATTGAACACTGAAGCTTTCTTT.